This T cell receptor beta chain appears in the sequencing data of a study of cytomegalovirus exposure and HLA in healthy donors. The PCR made use of 60 Vbeta and 13 Jbeta primers. Data came from immunoSEQ multiplex PCR; TCRdb stores just in-frame clones and leaves some out. Here the sample spans about 98,000 clones, 60% to 75% being singletons. Trimming took 5 bases from V and 6 from J; bases not matched to a gene: 7. From germline, CDR1 is SQVTM and CDR2 ANQGSEA. The CDR3 is 13 amino acids. Sequencing was performed on PBMCs. The V gene is TRBV29-1, the J gene TRBJ1-2, with 9 bases aligning to TRBD1. The sequence was obtained from a female donor in good health and CMV-seronegative. CDR3 residues: CSVKTGGAHGYTF. DNA of the CDR3: TGCAGCGTTAAGACAGGGGGGGCTCATGGCTACACCTTC.